Following are 22 T cell receptor beta chains from one sample sequenced in a study of fetal regulatory T cell absence and autoimmunity. Repertoires were generated with immunoSEQ multiplex PCR, while TCRdb's copy carries only in-frame clones and drops some. This sample has about 95,000 clones, with about two thirds found just once. Sequenced input: pancreas tissue. The receptor set was obtained from a male donor with IPEX syndrome.

The gene calls are TRBV4-1 and TRBJ1-3, with D maybe TRBD1 (5 bases). V gave up 0 bases and J gave up 1 base, with 7 bases separating them. This CDR3 has 15 residues. Germline V gene sequence: CDR1 MGHRA, CDR2 YSYEKL. The CDR3 sequence is CASSQEGLSGNTIYF. CDR3 in DNA: TGCGCCAGCAGCCAAGAGGGGCTTTCTGGAAACACCATATATTTT.

On this clone itself: The sample holds other DNA sequences that translate to the same CDR3. The chain employs TRBV5-1 and TRBJ2-7, with 10 bases fitting TRBD1. Germline trimming cut 0 bases from V and 3 bases from J; bases unmatched to any gene: 0. This CDR3 is built from 14 residues. Germline values: CDR1 SGHRS, CDR2 YFSETQ. The CDR3 is CASSLGTGGYEQYF. CDR3 DNA: TGCGCCAGCAGCTTGGGGACAGGGGGCTACGAGCAGTACTTC.

The chain recombines TRBV6-1 with TRBJ1-3; D unresolved. The CDR3 covers 13 residues. V was pared by 3 bases and J by 5 bases, with 8 bases between. Germline V gene data show CDR1 as MNHNS and CDR2 as SASEGT. The CDR3 DNA reads TGTGCCAGCAGTGATTTTGCCCGAAACACCATATATTTT. It codes for CASSDFARNTIYF.

The J gene is TRBJ2-5, the V gene TRBV11-3, with D perhaps matching TRBD1 (7 bases). Trimming left V 3 bases short and J 4 bases short, with 12 bases between. Germline V gene lookup returns CDR1 SGHNT and CDR2 YENEEA. The CDR3 loop spans 14 amino acids. The CDR3 DNA sequence: TGTGCCAGCAGCTTGAGGCAGGGGGGAGAGACCCAGTACTTC. Amino acids: CASSLRQGGETQYF.

This chain joins TRBV7-9 and TRBJ1-1; D gene unclear. Trimming left V 3 bases short and J 1 base short, with 6 bases between. CDR3 length equals 13 residues. Germline CDR1 is SEHNR and CDR2 is FQNEAQ (reference sequence). CDR3 nucleotide sequence: TGTGCCAGCAGCTTTTCCGGGAACACTGAAGCTTTCTTT. Its protein is CASSFSGNTEAFF.

The rearrangement links TRBV13 to TRBJ2-1; D is uncertain. CDR3 length: 11 residues. In germline, CDR1 is PRHDT, CDR2 FYEKMQ (reference sequence). Trimming took off 5 bases at V and 11 bases at J, with 10 bases between the two ends. The CDR3 DNA reads TGTGCCAGCAGCGCAAGACAAAAGCAGTTCTTC. Translated: CASSARQKQFF.

This rearrangement joins TRBV19 to TRBJ1-1; D gene ambiguous. The length of the CDR3 is 14 residues. Germline V lookup: CDR1 LNHDA, CDR2 SQIVND (reference sequence). The ends were cut back, 1 base at V and 1 base at J, with 7 bases in the middle. For the CDR3, the DNA is TGTGCCAGTAGTATAGTAGGCGGGAACACTGAAGCTTTCTTT. This encodes CASSIVGGNTEAFF.

This clone was seen once. The rearrangement uses TRBV5-5 and TRBJ1-2; D perhaps matches TRBD1 (5 bases). The germline gives CDR1 SGHKS, CDR2 YYEKEE (reference sequence). Deletions cut 4 bases from V and 5 bases from J, with 12 bases between. CDR3 length: 13 residues. The CDR3 bases are TGTGCCAGCAGCGCCGGGACCTTATATGGCTACACCTTC. This encodes CASSAGTLYGYTF.

The chain combines TRBV5-1 with TRBJ1-2; 8 bases map to TRBD1. CDR1 SGHRS and CDR2 YFSETQ come from the germline V gene. J lost 1 base, V lost 1 base, and 9 bases had no gene match. This CDR3 comprises 17 residues. This chain's CDR3 is CASSLPLSQGGNYGYTF. The CDR3 nucleotides are TGCGCCAGCAGCTTGCCGCTATCACAGGGGGGTAACTATGGCTACACCTTC.

The chain uses TRBV6-6 and TRBJ2-7; 7 nucleotides agree with TRBD1. The J segment lost 0 bases and the V segment lost 4 bases, leaving 3 bases of the junction unmatched. CDR1 is MNHNY, CDR2 SVGAGI, per germline (reference sequence). The CDR3 is made up of 14 amino acids. CDR3 residues: CASSSEGASYEQYF. CDR3 nucleotide sequence: TGTGCCAGCAGTTCCGAGGGGGCCTCCTACGAGCAGTACTTC.

This clone was recorded once. The chain couples TRBV4-2 to TRBJ2-5; 8 bases map to TRBD2. The V gene's germline CDR1 is LGHNA and CDR2 YNFKEQ. The CDR3 covers 17 residues. V gave up 3 bases and J gave up 2 bases; unmatched junction bases: 11. The CDR3 protein is CASSHPGGGEGQETQYF. The CDR3 bases are TGTGCCAGCAGCCACCCCGGGGGGGGTGAGGGGCAAGAGACCCAGTACTTC.

The gene calls are TRBV27 and TRBJ2-1, with 10 bases matching TRBD2. The CDR3 extends over 15 amino acids. V lost 6 bases and J lost 7; bases outside the gene matches: 9. CDR1 MNHEY and CDR2 SMNVEV come from the germline V gene (reference sequence). CDR3 sequence (DNA): TGTGCCAGCAGCCCAATGGGACTAGCGATGAATGAGCAGTTCTTC. Translating gives CASSPMGLAMNEQFF.

This clone was recorded a few times. Other DNA sequences in the sample encode the same CDR3. The chain has TRBV5-6 and TRBJ1-1; unclear D gene. Germline CDR1 reads SGHDT; CDR2 reads YYEEEE. The CDR3 is 13 amino acids. With 0 bases removed from V and 3 bases from J, the gap between germline ends came to 6 bases. The CDR3 DNA sequence: TGTGCCAGCAGCTTGGCAGGTGACACTGAAGCTTTCTTT. It codes for CASSLAGDTEAFF. The full variable domain, with the rest looked up from reference TRBV5-6 and TRBJ1-1, is DAGVTQSPTHLIKTRGQQVTLRCSPKSGHDTVSWYQQALGQGPQFIFQYYEEEERQRGNFPDRFSGHQFPNYSSELNVNALLLGDSALYLCASSLAGDTEAFFGQGTRLTVV.

This chain links TRBV15 with TRBJ1-6, with unresolved D. CDR3 length equals 17 residues. Trimming stripped 1 base from V and 8 bases from J, with 18 bases between. Per the germline V gene, CDR1 is LNHNV and CDR2 is YYDKDF (reference sequence). CDR3 in DNA: TGTGCCACCAGCAGAGGTTCCGGCCGCAGGCCTGATTCACCCCTCCACTTT. Translated, it gives CATSRGSGRRPDSPLHF.

This rearrangement joins TRBV6-5 to TRBJ2-1, with D hard to call. The CDR3 sequence is 16 residues long. V was clipped by 1 base and J by 0 bases, with 10 bases between them. CDR1 MNHEY and CDR2 SVGAGI come from the germline V gene. CDR3 protein: CASSYFLVSSYNEQFF. The CDR3 DNA reads as TGTGCCAGCAGTTACTTCCTCGTTAGCTCCTACAATGAGCAGTTCTTC.

CDR3 sequence reads: CASRGVPSGANVLTF. The DNA for the CDR3 is TGTGCCAGCAGAGGGGTCCCCTCTGGGGCCAACGTCCTGACTTTC. The chain has TRBV7-9 and TRBJ2-6; D is perhaps TRBD1 (5 bases). Per the germline V gene, CDR1 is SEHNR and CDR2 is FQNEAQ (reference sequence). V was cut by 6 bases and J by 0 bases, with 9 bases left in between. The CDR3 runs 15 residues. Full variable domain (remainder filled in from reference TRBV7-9 and TRBJ2-6): DTGVSQNPRHKITKRGQNVTFRCDPISEHNRLYWYRQTLGQGPEFLTYFQNEAQLEKSRLLSDRFSAERPKGSFSTLEIQRTEQGDSAMYLCASRGVPSGANVLTFGAGSRLTVL.

This chain joins TRBV5-1 and TRBJ2-3; 7 bases agree with TRBD2. Per the germline V gene, CDR1 is SGHRS and CDR2 is YFSETQ. V trimming: 3 bases; J trimming: 2 bases; junction bases outside the gene matches: 6. There are 15 residues in the CDR3. CDR3 region: CASSSGLILTDTQYF. In DNA form, the CDR3 reads TGCGCCAGCAGCTCGGGACTAATTCTCACAGATACGCAGTATTTT.

This chain joins TRBV4-1 and TRBJ1-2; D perhaps matches TRBD1 (6 bases). Germline CDR1 MGHRA, CDR2 YSYEKL. This CDR3 is built from 14 residues. The ends were cut back, 1 base at V and 4 bases at J, with 10 bases in the middle. The CDR3 bases are TGCGCCAGCAGCCAAGTCCGAGGGGGCTATGGCTACACCTTC. Its translation: CASSQVRGGYGYTF.

The V call is TRBV30, the J call TRBJ2-5; D call uncertain. The germline gives CDR1 GTSNPN, CDR2 SVGIG (reference sequence). The CDR3 runs 12 residues. Deletions cut 2 bases from V and 5 bases from J, with 9 bases between. The CDR3, as DNA: TGTGCCTGGAGTATAGCCAGGGAGACCCAGTACTTC. It yields the protein CAWSIARETQYF.

The CDR3 DNA reads TGTGCCAGTAGGCCCCGGACAGGGACACAAGAGACCCAGTACTTC. Encoded protein: CASRPRTGTQETQYF. This chain uses TRBV19 with TRBJ2-5; TRBD1 agrees at 8 bases. V was pared by 6 bases and J by 2 bases, with 8 bases of the junction left unmatched. This CDR3 is 15 amino acids long. CDR1 is LNHDA, CDR2 SQIVND, per germline (reference sequence).

This clone was detected a few times. V is TRBV2 and J is TRBJ1-2; D unresolved. This CDR3 spans 12 amino acids. CDR1 is SNHLY, CDR2 FYNNEI, per germline. V lost 0 bases to trimming and J lost 5 bases, with 4 bases between them. The CDR3 here is CASSEAGYGYTF. For the CDR3, the DNA is TGTGCCAGCAGTGAAGCAGGGTATGGCTACACCTTC.

This rearrangement joins TRBV18 to TRBJ1-2, with D uncertain. V was cut by 1 base and J by 7 bases, with 4 bases left in between. The CDR3 extends over 11 amino acids. Germline V gene lookup returns CDR1 KGHSH and CDR2 LQKENI. CDR3 in amino acids: CASSPQGGYTF. The CDR3 nucleotides read TGTGCCAGCTCACCACAGGGTGGCTACACCTTC.